This TCR beta chain was captured by sequencing in a study of T cell changes during pregnancy in multiple sclerosis. The table came from immunoSEQ multiplex PCR; TCRdb's copy has only in-frame clones and leaves some out. The sample includes 39,000 or so clones, 94% of them seen just once. The source was CD8+ T cells from peripheral blood mononuclear cells, collected in the third trimester of pregnancy. The source is a female donor with multiple sclerosis, enrolled in a pregnancy study.

Written as DNA, the CDR3 is TGTGCCGTCGGGGTGGCCGGGGAGCTGTTTTTT. Residues: CAVGVAGELFF. The chain couples TRBV10-3 to TRBJ2-2, with TRBD2 as a possible D gene (5 bases). Germline-derived CDR1 and CDR2 are ENHRY and SYGVKD. Deletions cut 11 bases from V and 6 bases from J, with 10 bases between. The CDR3 loop spans 11 amino acids.